Listed below are T cell receptor beta chains from one sample, sequenced in a study of OX40 agonist ivuxolimab in advanced cancers. Data came from immunoSEQ multiplex PCR; TCRdb stores just in-frame clones and leaves some out. The sample shows about 80,000 clones, 85% to 95% of them seen only once. Sequenced here: CD4+ or CD8+ T cells sorted from blood, sampled in a trial of the OX40 agonist ivuxolimab. The receptors shown here come from an adult with an advanced solid tumor such as melanoma, head and neck, liver or kidney cancer. Both conserved end residues are part of each CDR3. Fields, in order: D gene, V gene, J gene, clone size, CDR3 DNA, CDR3 protein. A D gene is named only where the DNA matches it firmly. A row's size may be missing; if present it is once, few, many or a size class.

.	TRBV5-6	TRBJ1-5	.	TGTGCCAGCAGCTTGGGAGCCAGGACTGGCATAGCCCAGCATTTT	CASSLGARTGIAQHF
TRBD1	TRBV6-1	TRBJ1-5	.	TGTGCCAGCAGTGTAGGGTCAGGGGGAGGTCAGCCCCAGCATTTT	CASSVGSGGGQPQHF
.	TRBV2	TRBJ1-2	.	TGTGCCAGCAGTGCCGAGGGTATTTTGGCGGGCTACACCTTC	CASSAEGILAGYTF
TRBD1	TRBV19	TRBJ2-1	.	TGTGCCAGTAGTATTCGGGACAGGGGGAGCAATGAGCAGTTCTTC	CASSIRDRGSNEQFF
TRBD2	TRBV19	TRBJ2-4	.	TGTGCCAGTAGTCTAGGACTAGCGGGAGTGAGTGGGGCCAAAAACATTCAGTACTTC	CASSLGLAGVSGAKNIQYF
.	TRBV12-5	TRBJ2-7	.	TGTGCTAGTGGTTTGGCCCCCTCCTACGAGCAGTACTTC	CASGLAPSYEQYF
TRBD2	TRBV7-7	TRBJ2-1	.	TGTGCTAGCAGCCAACGGGAGGGGAGGTACAATGAGCAGTTCTTC	CASSQREGRYNEQFF
.	TRBV7-8	TRBJ1-4	.	TGTGCCAGCAGCTCCCGGGACGGCGGTAATGAAAAACTGTTTTTT	CASSSRDGGNEKLFF
TRBD2	TRBV18	TRBJ2-7	.	TGTGCCAGCTCACCACAGCGGGAGGCCGAGCAGTACTTC	CASSPQREAEQYF
TRBD1	TRBV5-6	TRBJ2-6	.	TGTGCCAGCAGCTTATCCGGGACAGGGTACGGGGCCAACGTCCTGACTTTC	CASSLSGTGYGANVLTF
TRBD2	TRBV5-6	TRBJ2-4	.	TGTGCCAGCAGCTTGCGCGGGGGACCCAAAAACATTCAGTACTTC	CASSLRGGPKNIQYF
.	TRBV5-8	TRBJ2-5	few	TGTGCCAGCAGCTTATCGGTGGAGACCCAGTACTTC	CASSLSVETQYF
.	TRBV18	TRBJ2-7	.	TGTGCCAGCACCCTGGGCTCCTACGAGCAGTACTTC	CASTLGSYEQYF
.	TRBV19	TRBJ2-1	.	TGTGCCAGTAGTATAGGAAGGAGCTACAATGAGCAGTTCTTC	CASSIGRSYNEQFF
.	TRBV6-5	TRBJ1-1	once	TGTGCCGCGGGGTCAGAAGTTGAAGCTTTCTTT	CAAGSEVEAFF
TRBD2	TRBV7-9	TRBJ2-5	.	TGTGCCAGCAGTTTACTAGCGGGAAGGCAAGAGACCCAGTACTTC	CASSLLAGRQETQYF
TRBD1	TRBV28	TRBJ2-7	.	TGTGCCAGCAGTTCGGCCGGGACAGGGAGCTCCTACGAGCAGTACTTC	CASSSAGTGSSYEQYF
.	TRBV7-9	TRBJ1-4	few	TGTGCCAGCAGCTTTCGGCAGGGGACCGGTGGGGCTAATGAAAAACTGTTTTTT	CASSFRQGTGGANEKLFF
TRBD2	TRBV19	TRBJ2-2	.	TGTGCCAGTAGTACCCTAGCGGCGTCTTACACCGGGGAGCTGTTTTTT	CASSTLAASYTGELFF
TRBD2	TRBV5-4	TRBJ2-3	.	TGTGCCAGCAGCTATTCTAGCGGGAGGGTCTCAGATACGCAGTATTTT	CASSYSSGRVSDTQYF
TRBD1	TRBV19	TRBJ2-3	few	TGTGCCACCAACGACAGGGGAGGCACAGATACGCAGTATTTT	CATNDRGGTDTQYF
.	TRBV11-3	TRBJ2-7	.	TGTGCCAGCAGCCTAGACAGGGGAGGGGAGCAGTACTTC	CASSLDRGGEQYF
.	TRBV4-3	TRBJ1-5	.	TGCGCCAGCAGCCAATCGTCAGGATCACAGCCCCAGCATTTT	CASSQSSGSQPQHF
TRBD2	TRBV19	TRBJ2-1	.	TGTGCCAGTAGTTCGATTAGCGGGAGGGTATACAATGAGCAGTTCTTC	CASSSISGRVYNEQFF
.	TRBV6-5	TRBJ2-4	once	TGTGCCACCTTCCACAACATTCAGTACTTC	CATFHNIQYF
.	TRBV28	TRBJ1-5	.	TGTGCCAGCAGGCCGACATCATTTAATCAGCCCCAGCATTTT	CASRPTSFNQPQHF
.	TRBV6-6	TRBJ1-5	.	TGTGCCAGCAGTCGCACCGGGACTAGCAATCAGCCCCAGCATTTT	CASSRTGTSNQPQHF
.	TRBV28	TRBJ2-5	once	TGTGCCAGCAGTTCCCTGGACGGGCGGTTGTACTTC	CASSSLDGRLYF
TRBD1	TRBV9	TRBJ2-5	.	TGTGCCAGCAGCGATGGACAGGGTTGGGAGACCCAGTACTTC	CASSDGQGWETQYF
.	TRBV28	TRBJ1-6	.	TGTGCCAGCAACTCCCCCGGGGGGGATTCACCCCTCCACTTT	CASNSPGGDSPLHF
.	TRBV2	TRBJ1-1	.	TGTGCCAGCAGTGGCCGTCGGGGTCCCTCCCGCGGGTTT	CASSGRRGPSRGF
TRBD1	TRBV28	TRBJ2-1	.	TGTGCCAGCAGTTTATACAGGGGTTACAATGAGCAGTTCTTC	CASSLYRGYNEQFF
TRBD2	TRBV11-2	TRBJ2-7	.	TGTGCCAGCAGCCAAGACCCGACTAGCGGCTACGAGCAGTACTTC	CASSQDPTSGYEQYF
.	TRBV10-3	TRBJ2-7	once	TGTGCCACCCACTCTAAGACAGGACTAACCTACGAGCAGTACTTC	CATHSKTGLTYEQYF
TRBD1	TRBV28	TRBJ1-5	.	TGTGCCAGCAGCCGTCCCGGGACAGGGAACAATCAGCCCCAGCATTTT	CASSRPGTGNNQPQHF
.	TRBV5-1	TRBJ1-1	.	TGCGCCAGCAGCTCTAACCCAGCGAACACTGAAGCTTTCTTT	CASSSNPANTEAFF
TRBD1	TRBV4-2	TRBJ2-7	.	TGTGCCAGCAGCCGCGAGGGGACAGAACCCTACGAGCAGTACTTC	CASSREGTEPYEQYF
.	TRBV5-1	TRBJ1-3	.	TGCGCCAGCAGCTTGTCGCTGTCTGGAAACACCATATATTTT	CASSLSLSGNTIYF
.	TRBV28	TRBJ2-1	.	TGTGCCAGCAGAAAAAACCCAGGAGGGAGAGGGAGGGGGTACAATGAGCAGTTCTTC	CASRKNPGGRGRGYNEQFF
.	TRBV27	TRBJ2-7	.	TGTGCCAGCAGTCGGACTGGAACCTACGAGCAGTACTTC	CASSRTGTYEQYF
.	TRBV7-2	TRBJ1-1	.	TGTGCCAGCAGCTTAGACCCAGGCACTTATGAAGCTTTCTTT	CASSLDPGTYEAFF
TRBD2	TRBV28	TRBJ2-7	.	TGTGCCAGCAGCACGATCATGGGACTAGCGGGAGGATCGGTTAACTACGAGCAGTACTTC	CASSTIMGLAGGSVNYEQYF
TRBD2	TRBV29-1	TRBJ2-1	once	TGCAGCGTTGGGGGACTACCTAGGGATGAGCAGTTCTTC	CSVGGLPRDEQFF
.	TRBV28	TRBJ1-5	.	TGTGCCAGCAGTTTGCCCCTGGTACGCAATCAGCCCCAGCATTTT	CASSLPLVRNQPQHF
.	TRBV5-4	TRBJ2-7	.	TGTGCCAGCAGCCAAGGACAGCCAAAAGTGACCTACGAGCAGTACTTC	CASSQGQPKVTYEQYF
TRBD2	TRBV27	TRBJ2-4	.	TGTGCCAGCAGTTTATTCCGGGGGGGAAACATTCAGTACTTC	CASSLFRGGNIQYF
.	TRBV7-6	TRBJ2-5	few	TGTGCCAGCAGCTTCACTGAGACCCAGTACTTC	CASSFTETQYF